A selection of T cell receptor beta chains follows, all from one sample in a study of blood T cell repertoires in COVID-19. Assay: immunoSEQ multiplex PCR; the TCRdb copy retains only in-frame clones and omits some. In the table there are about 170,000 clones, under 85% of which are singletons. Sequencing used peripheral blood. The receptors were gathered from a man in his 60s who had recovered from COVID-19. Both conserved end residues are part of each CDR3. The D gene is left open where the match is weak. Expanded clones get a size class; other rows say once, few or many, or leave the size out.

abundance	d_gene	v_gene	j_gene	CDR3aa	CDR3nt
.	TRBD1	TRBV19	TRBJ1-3	CASSSSTGTYGNTIYF	TGTGCCAGTAGTTCCTCGACAGGGACATATGGAAACACCATATATTTT
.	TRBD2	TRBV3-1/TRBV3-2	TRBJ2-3	CASSLIGGADTQYF	TGTGCCAGCAGCCTCATCGGGGGGGCAGATACGCAGTATTTT
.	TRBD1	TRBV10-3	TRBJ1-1	CAISYQGDTEAFF	TGTGCCATCAGCTATCAGGGGGACACTGAAGCTTTCTTT
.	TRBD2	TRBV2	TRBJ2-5	CASGEGGGRQETQYF	TGTGCCAGCGGGGAGGGCGGGGGGCGCCAAGAGACCCAGTACTTC
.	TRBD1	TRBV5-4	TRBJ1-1	CASSLHAGQRNTEAFF	TGTGCCAGCAGCTTACACGCGGGACAGAGGAACACTGAAGCTTTCTTT
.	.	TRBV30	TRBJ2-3	CACKTTDTQYF	TGTGCCTGCAAAACCACTGATACGCAGTATTTT
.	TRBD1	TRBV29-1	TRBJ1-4	CSVSSIGTVLFF	TGCAGCGTTTCTTCGATCGGGACAGTGCTGTTTTTT
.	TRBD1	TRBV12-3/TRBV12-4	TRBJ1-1	CASSFSRGNEAFF	TGTGCCAGCAGTTTTTCCAGGGGGAATGAAGCTTTCTTT
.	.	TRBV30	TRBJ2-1	CAWTRAHNEQFF	TGTGCCTGGACCAGGGCACACAATGAGCAGTTCTTC
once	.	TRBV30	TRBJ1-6	CAVGELDSPLHF	TGTGCCGTCGGGGAGTTAGATTCACCCCTCCACTTT
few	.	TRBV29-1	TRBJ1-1	CSANRGGNTEAFF	TGCAGCGCTAACCGGGGGGGGAACACTGAAGCTTTCTTT
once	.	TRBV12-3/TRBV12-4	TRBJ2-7	CASSTLSYEQYF	TGTGCCAGCAGTACTCTCTCCTACGAGCAGTACTTC
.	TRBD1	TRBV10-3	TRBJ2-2	CAITRTGGLNTGELFF	TGTGCCATCACTCGGACAGGGGGCTTGAACACCGGGGAGCTGTTTTTT
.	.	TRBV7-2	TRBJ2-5	CASSGNSGQETQYF	TGTGCCAGCAGCGGTAATAGCGGCCAAGAGACCCAGTACTTC
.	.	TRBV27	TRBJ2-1	CASSSTGGDNEQFF	TGTGCCAGCAGTAGCACAGGGGGGGACAATGAGCAGTTCTTC
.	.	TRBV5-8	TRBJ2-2	CASSPPLGTQWAGELFF	TGTGCCAGCAGCCCGCCTCTTGGGACACAATGGGCCGGGGAGCTGTTTTTT
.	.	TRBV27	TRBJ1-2	CASSPGPQVNGYTF	TGTGCCAGCAGTCCAGGGCCACAGGTCAATGGCTACACCTTC
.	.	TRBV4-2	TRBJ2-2	CASSQVSDTGELFF	TGTGCCAGCAGCCAAGTTAGTGACACCGGGGAGCTGTTTTTT
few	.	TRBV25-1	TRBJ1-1	CASVSRGKVTEAFF	TGTGCCAGCGTCTCCCGGGGGAAGGTGACTGAAGCTTTCTTT
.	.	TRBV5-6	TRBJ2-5	CASSFTGQETQYF	TGTGCCAGCAGCTTCACAGGGCAAGAGACCCAGTACTTC
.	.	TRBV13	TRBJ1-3	CASSHRDTRNTIYF	TGTGCCAGCAGCCACCGGGACACTCGAAACACCATATATTTT
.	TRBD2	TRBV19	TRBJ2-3	CASRLAGSDTQYF	TGTGCCAGTCGGCTAGCGGGGTCGGATACGCAGTATTTT
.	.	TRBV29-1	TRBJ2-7	CSVIGQLYEQYF	TGCAGCGTCATCGGACAGCTCTACGAGCAGTACTTC
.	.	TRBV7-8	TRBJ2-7	CASSFSRVEGYEQYF	TGTGCCAGCAGCTTTTCGAGGGTTGAAGGATACGAGCAGTACTTC
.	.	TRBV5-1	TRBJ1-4	CASSEDGGRVEKLFF	TGCGCCAGCAGCGAGGACGGAGGGCGTGTTGAAAAACTGTTTTTT
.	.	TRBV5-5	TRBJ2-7	CASSLGTDHGSEYF	TGTGCCAGCAGCTTGGGGACAGACCATGGTAGTGAGTACTTC
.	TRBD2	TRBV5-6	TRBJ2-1	CASSFGGGARNEQFF	TGTGCCAGCAGCTTCGGCGGGGGGGCACGGAATGAGCAGTTCTTC
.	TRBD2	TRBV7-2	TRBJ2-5	CASSLGTSGGTLQETQYF	TGTGCCAGCAGCTTGGGGACTAGCGGGGGGACTTTACAAGAGACCCAGTACTTC
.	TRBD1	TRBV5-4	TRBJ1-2	CASSLAVGQLYGYTF	TGTGCCAGCAGCTTGGCCGTGGGACAGCTCTATGGCTACACCTTC
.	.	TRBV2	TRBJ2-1	CASSEATLGRGAREQFF	TGTGCCAGCAGTGAAGCAACCCTCGGACGGGGGGCTCGTGAGCAGTTCTTC
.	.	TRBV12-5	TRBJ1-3	CASGNWSSGNTIYF	TGTGCTAGTGGCAATTGGAGCTCTGGAAACACCATATATTTT
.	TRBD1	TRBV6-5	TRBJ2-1	CASRARTGNDNEQFF	TGTGCCAGCAGGGCCCGGACAGGGAACGACAATGAGCAGTTCTTC